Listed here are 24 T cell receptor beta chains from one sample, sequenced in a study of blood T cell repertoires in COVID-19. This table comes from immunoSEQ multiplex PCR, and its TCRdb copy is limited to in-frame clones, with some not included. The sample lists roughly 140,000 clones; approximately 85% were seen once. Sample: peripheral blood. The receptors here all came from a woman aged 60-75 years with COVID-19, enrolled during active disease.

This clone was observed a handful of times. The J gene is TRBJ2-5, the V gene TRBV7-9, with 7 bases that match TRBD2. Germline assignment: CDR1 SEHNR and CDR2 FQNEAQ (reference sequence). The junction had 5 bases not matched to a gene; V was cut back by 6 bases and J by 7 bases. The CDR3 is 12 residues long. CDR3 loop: CASRLSGGTQYF. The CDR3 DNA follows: TGTGCCAGCAGACTGTCGGGGGGGACCCAGTACTTC.

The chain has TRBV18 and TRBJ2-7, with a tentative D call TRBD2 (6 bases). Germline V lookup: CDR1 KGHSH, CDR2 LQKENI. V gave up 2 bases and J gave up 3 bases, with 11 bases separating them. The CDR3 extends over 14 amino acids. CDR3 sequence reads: CASSPGAGSYEQYF. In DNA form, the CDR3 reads TGTGCCAGCTCACCAGGGGCCGGGAGCTACGAGCAGTACTTC.

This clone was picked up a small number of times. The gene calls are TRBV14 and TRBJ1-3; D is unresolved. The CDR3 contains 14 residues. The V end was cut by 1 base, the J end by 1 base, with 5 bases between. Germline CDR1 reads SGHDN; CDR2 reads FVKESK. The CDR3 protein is CASSQVRSGNTIYF. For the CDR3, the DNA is TGTGCCAGCAGCCAAGTCCGTTCTGGAAACACCATATATTTT.

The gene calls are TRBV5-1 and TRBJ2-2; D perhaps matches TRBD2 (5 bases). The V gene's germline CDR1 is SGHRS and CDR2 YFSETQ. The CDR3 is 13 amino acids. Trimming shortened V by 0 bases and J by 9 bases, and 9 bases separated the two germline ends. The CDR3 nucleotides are TGCGCCAGCAGCTTGGCCGAGGGATGGGAGCTGTTTTTT. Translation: CASSLAEGWELFF.

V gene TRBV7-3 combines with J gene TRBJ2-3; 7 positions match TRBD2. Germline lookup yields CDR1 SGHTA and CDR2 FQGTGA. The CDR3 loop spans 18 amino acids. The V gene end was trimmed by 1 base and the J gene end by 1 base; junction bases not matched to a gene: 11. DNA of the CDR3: TGTGCCAGCAGCTTAAGTCCCACCAGCAGCGGGGGCACAGATACGCAGTATTTT. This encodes CASSLSPTSSGGTDTQYF.

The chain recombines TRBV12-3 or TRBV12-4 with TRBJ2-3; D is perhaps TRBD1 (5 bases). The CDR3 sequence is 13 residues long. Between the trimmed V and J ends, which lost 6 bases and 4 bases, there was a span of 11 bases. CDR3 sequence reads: CASSTQGSDTQYF. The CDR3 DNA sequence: TGTGCCAGCAGCACGCAGGGTTCAGATACGCAGTATTTT.

CDR3 nucleotide sequence: TGTGCCAGCACCCCGTCATACGGGGGGCCCTCCTACGAGCAGTACTTC. Translating gives CASTPSYGGPSYEQYF. V is TRBV6-2 or TRBV6-3 and J is TRBJ2-7, with a weak D call TRBD2 (7 bases). Germline V lookup: CDR1 MNHEY, CDR2 SVGEGT. V lost 7 bases, J lost 0 bases, and 19 bases lay in between. This CDR3 contains 16 residues.

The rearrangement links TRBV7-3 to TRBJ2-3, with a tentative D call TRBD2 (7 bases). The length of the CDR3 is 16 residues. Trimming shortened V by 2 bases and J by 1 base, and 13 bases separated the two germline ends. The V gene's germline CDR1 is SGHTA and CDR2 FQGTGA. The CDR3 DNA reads TGTGCCAGCAGCTTAGTATCGGGGGGCGGCACAGATACGCAGTATTTT. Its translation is CASSLVSGGGTDTQYF.

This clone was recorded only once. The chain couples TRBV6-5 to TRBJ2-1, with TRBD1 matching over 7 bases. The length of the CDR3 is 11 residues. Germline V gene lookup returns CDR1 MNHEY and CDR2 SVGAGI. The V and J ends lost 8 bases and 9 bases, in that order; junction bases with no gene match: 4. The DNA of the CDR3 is TGTGCCAGCTTAGGGGGCGCTGAGCAGTTCTTC. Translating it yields CASLGGAEQFF.

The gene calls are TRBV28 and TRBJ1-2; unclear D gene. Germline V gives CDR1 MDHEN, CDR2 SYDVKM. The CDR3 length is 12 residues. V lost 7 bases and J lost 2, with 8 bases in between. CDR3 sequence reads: CASNPSNYGYTF. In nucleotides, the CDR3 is TGTGCCAGCAATCCATCCAACTATGGCTACACCTTC.

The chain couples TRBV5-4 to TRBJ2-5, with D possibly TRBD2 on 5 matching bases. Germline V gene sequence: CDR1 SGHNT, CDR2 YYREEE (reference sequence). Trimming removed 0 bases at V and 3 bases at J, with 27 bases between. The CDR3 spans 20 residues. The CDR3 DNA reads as TGTGCCAGCAGCTTGGTTTCATCCGGGAATTATATACTCCAAGAAGAGACCCAGTACTTC. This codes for CASSLVSSGNYILQEETQYF.

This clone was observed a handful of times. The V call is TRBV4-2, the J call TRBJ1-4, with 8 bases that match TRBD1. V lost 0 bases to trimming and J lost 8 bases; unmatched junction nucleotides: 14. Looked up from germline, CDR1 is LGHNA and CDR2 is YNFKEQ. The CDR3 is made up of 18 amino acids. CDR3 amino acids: CASSQDLGAQGAKEKLFF. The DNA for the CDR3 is TGTGCCAGCAGCCAAGATCTTGGGGCTCAGGGGGCAAAGGAAAAACTGTTTTTT.

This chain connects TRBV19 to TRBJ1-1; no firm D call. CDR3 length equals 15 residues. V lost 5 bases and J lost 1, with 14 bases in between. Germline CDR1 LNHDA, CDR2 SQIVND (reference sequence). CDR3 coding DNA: TGTGCCAGTAGTGGGAGTGGGGTAGGGAACACTGAAGCTTTCTTT. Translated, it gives CASSGSGVGNTEAFF.

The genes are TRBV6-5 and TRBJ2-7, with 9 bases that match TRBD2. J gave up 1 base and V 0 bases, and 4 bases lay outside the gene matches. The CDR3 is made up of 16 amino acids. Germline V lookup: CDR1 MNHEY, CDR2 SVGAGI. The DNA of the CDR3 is TGTGCCAGCAGTTACTCGGTAGCGGGGGCTTCCTACGAGCAGTACTTC. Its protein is CASSYSVAGASYEQYF.

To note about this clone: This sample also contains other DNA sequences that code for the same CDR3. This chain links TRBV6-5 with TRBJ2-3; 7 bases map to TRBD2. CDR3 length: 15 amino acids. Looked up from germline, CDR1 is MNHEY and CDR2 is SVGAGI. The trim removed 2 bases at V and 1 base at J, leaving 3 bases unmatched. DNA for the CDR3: TGTGCCAGCAGTTACCTGGCGGGGGGCACAGATACGCAGTATTTT. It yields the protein CASSYLAGGTDTQYF.

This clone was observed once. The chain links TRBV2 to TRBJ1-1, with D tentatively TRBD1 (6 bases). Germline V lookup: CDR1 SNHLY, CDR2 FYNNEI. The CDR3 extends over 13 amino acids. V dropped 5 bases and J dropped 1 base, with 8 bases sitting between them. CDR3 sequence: CASSIQGNTEAFF. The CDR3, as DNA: TGTGCCAGCAGTATACAGGGGAACACTGAAGCTTTCTTT.

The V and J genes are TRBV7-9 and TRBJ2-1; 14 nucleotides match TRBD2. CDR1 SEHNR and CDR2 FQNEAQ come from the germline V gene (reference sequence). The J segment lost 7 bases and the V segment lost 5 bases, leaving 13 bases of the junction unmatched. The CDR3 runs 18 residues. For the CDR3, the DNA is TGTGCCAGCAGCCGAGGACTAGCGGGGGGCATACCTAGTAATGAGCAGTTCTTC. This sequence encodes CASSRGLAGGIPSNEQFF.

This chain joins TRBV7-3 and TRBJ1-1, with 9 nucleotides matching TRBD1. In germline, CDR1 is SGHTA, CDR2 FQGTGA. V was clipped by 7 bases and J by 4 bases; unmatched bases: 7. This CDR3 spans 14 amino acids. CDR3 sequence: CASTAGTGSTEAFF. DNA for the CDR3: TGTGCCAGCACCGCCGGGACAGGGAGCACTGAAGCTTTCTTT. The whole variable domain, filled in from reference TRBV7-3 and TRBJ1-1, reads GAGVSQTPSNKVTEKGKYVELRCDPISGHTALYWYRQSLGQGPEFLIYFQGTGAADDSGLPNDRFFAVRPEGSVSTLKIQRTERGDSAVYLCASTAGTGSTEAFFGQGTRLTVV.

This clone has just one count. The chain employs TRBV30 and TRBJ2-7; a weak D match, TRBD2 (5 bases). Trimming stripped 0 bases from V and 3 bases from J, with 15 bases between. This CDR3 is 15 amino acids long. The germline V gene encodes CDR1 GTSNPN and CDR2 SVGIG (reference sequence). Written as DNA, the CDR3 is TGTGCCTGGAGTGTTCTATCGGGGAAGGGCTACGAGCAGTACTTC. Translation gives CAWSVLSGKGYEQYF.

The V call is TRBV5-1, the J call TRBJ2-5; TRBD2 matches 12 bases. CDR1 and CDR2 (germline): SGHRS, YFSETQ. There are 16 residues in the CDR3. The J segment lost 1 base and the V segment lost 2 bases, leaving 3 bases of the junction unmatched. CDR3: CASSFVLAGGQETQYF. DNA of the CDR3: TGCGCCAGCAGCTTCGTACTAGCGGGGGGCCAAGAGACCCAGTACTTC.

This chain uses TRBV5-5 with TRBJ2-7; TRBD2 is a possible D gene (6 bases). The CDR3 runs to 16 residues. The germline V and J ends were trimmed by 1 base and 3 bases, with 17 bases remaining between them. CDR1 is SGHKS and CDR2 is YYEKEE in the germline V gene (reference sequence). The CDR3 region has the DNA TGTGCCAGCAGCTTGTTCGGCGGGGCTTTGAGCTACGAGCAGTACTTC. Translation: CASSLFGGALSYEQYF.

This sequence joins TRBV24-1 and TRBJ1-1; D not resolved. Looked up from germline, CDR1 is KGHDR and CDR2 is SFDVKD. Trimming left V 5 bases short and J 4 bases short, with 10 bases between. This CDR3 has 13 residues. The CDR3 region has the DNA TGTGCCACCAGTGCAAGATCGGGCACTGAAGCTTTCTTT. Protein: CATSARSGTEAFF.

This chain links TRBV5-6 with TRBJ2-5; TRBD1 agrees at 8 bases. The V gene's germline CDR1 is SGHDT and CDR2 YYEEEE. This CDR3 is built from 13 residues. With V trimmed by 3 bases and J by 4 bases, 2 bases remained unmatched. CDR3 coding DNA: TGTGCCAGCAGCTCACAGGGGGGAGAGACCCAGTACTTC. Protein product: CASSSQGGETQYF.

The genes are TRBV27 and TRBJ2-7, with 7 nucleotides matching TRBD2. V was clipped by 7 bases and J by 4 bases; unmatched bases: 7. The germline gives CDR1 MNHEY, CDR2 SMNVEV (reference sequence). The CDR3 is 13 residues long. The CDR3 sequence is CASKGLVPYEQYF. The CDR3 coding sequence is TGTGCCAGCAAAGGACTAGTGCCGTACGAGCAGTACTTC.